The sequence of this T cell receptor beta chain was determined in a study of cytomegalovirus exposure and HLA in healthy donors. Broader study findings: Three CMV-associated chains proved CMV antigen-specific in vitro. Per a later analysis, fewer than 20,000 TCR beta sequences showed association with HLA alleles at 0.05 false discovery rate. Presence/absence comparisons presumed near-even sequencing depth among donors.

On this clone itself: The target antigen is unknown.

Germline CDR1 LNHNV, CDR2 YYDKDF (reference sequence). The CDR3 contains 16 residues. J was trimmed by 1 base and V by 0 bases; bases with no gene match: 3. 60 Vbeta and 13 Jbeta primers were used in PCR. Using immunoSEQ multiplex PCR, the repertoire was profiled, and TCRdb retains in-frame clones only, with some absent. Reported are 150,000 or so clones; the ten largest clones contain 1.5% to 2%. Sequenced sample: PBMCs. The receptor's source is a woman in her fifties or sixties in good health and CMV-seronegative. The chain recombines TRBV15 with TRBJ2-7; TRBD1 matches 10 bases. The CDR3 protein is CATSRDQGQGSYEQYF. The CDR3 bases are TGTGCCACCAGCAGAGATCAGGGACAGGGGTCCTACGAGCAGTACTTC.